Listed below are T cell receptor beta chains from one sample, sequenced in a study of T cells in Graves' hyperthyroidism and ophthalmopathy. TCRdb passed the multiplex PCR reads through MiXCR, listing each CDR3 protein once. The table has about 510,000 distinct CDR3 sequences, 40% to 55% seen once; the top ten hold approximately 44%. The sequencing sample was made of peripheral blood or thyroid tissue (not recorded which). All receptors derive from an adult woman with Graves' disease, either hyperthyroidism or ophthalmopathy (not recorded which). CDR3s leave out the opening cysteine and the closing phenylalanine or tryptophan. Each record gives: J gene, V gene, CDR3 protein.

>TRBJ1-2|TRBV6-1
ASSGDNYGYT
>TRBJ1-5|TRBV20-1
SARLGTGGQPQH
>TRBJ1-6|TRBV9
ASSVAGGSPLH
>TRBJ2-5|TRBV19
ASSMSRGKTQY
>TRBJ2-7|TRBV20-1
SANRDNSYEQY
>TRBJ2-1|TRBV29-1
SVEPAGESEQF
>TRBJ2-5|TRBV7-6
ASSAGTHPGGDQETQY
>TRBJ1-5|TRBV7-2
ASSFGTRGVGNQPQH
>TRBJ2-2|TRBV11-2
ASSPSWGVGTGELF
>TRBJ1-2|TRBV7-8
ASSQDNSRGGYT
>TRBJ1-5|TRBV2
ASKEGRGQETQH
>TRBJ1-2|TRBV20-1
SASSRGAYGYT
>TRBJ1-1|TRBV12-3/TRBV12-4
ASSFNGNTEAF
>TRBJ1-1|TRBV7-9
ASSKLQRTNTEAF
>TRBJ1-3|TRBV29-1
SVEDGGNTIY
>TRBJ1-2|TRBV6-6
ASSYSTGGNYGYT
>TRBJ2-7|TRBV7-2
ASSLDGVEGGFYEQY
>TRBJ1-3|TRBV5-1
ASSLEGASGNTIY
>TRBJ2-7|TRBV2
ASTDSSYEQY
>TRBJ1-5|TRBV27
ASSYKGRSNQPQH
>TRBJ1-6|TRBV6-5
ASSYDSDSPLH
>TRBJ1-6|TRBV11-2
SSSLASSPLH
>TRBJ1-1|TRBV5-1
ASSLLDLMNTEAF
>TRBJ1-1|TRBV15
ATSSGTAQMNTEAF
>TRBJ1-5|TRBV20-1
SADKGGGEETQH
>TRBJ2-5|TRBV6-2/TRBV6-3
ASSYAGLGRETQY
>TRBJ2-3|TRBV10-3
AISAGTDTQY
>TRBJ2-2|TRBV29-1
SVVTGGVVAELF
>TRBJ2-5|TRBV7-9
ASSFGQGGTDTQY
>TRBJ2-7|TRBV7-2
ASSLVGTGPLGEQY
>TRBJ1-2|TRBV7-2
ASTPNANYGYT
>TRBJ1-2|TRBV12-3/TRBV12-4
ASSPGTFYGYT
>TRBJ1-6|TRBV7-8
ASNLVGGSPLH
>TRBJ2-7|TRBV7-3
ASSLSMVAGSSYEQY
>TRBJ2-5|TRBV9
ASSGEGQGLETQY
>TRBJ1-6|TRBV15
ATSREAVGDSPLH
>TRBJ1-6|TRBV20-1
SAIKAGNSPLH
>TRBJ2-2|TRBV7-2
ASRRGTLGTGELF
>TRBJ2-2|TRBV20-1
SASPPYKDTGELF
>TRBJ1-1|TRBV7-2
ASSHDWGTEAF
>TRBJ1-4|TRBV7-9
ASSFLSDTNEKLF
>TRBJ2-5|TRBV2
ASGLARGETQY
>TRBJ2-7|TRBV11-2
ASSPTTYFGYEQY
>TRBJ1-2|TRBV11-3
ASSYRALTNYGYT
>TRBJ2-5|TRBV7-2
ASSLVGLIYQETQY
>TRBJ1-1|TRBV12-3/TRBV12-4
ASSTRRGRAF
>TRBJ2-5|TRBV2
ASTAQPSGRETQY
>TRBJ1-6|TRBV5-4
ASSFAGGRDSPLH
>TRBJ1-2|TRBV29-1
SVAKTDGYT
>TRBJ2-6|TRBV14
ATRTQGDSGANVLT
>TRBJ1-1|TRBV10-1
ASSEGQGITEAF
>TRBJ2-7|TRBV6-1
ASSGRTESYEQY
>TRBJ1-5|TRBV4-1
ASSQVWGIKWQPQH
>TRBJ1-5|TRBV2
ASNIGQGVQPQH
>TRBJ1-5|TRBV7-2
ASSSNGGGSSNQPQH
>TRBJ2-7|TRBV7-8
ASGDRDPSYEQY
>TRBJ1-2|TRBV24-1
ATSDKLGLHGYT